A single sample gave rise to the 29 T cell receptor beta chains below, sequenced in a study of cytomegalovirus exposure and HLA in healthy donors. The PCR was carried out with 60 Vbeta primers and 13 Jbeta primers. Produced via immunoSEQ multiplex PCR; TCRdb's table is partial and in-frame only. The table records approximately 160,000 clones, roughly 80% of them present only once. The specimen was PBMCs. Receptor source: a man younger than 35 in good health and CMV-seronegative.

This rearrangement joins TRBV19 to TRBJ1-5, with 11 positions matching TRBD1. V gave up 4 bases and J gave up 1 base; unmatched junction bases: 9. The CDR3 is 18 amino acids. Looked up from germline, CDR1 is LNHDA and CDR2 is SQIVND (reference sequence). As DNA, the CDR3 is TGTGCCAGTAGTACCCGGGACAGGGGGAGGGTGAGCAATCAGCCCCAGCATTTT. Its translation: CASSTRDRGRVSNQPQHF.

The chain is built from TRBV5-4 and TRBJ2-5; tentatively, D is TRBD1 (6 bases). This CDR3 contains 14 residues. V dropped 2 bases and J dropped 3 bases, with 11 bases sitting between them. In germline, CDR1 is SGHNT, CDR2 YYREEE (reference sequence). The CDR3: CASSFGNREETQYF. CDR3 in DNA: TGTGCCAGCAGCTTCGGTAACAGGGAAGAGACCCAGTACTTC.

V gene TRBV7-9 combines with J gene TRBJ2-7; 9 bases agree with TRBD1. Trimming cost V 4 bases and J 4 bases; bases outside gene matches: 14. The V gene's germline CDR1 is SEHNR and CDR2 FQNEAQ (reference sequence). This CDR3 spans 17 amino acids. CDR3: CASSSGQGTSVEYEQYF. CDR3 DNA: TGTGCCAGCAGCTCGGGACAGGGAACAAGCGTCGAGTACGAGCAGTACTTC.

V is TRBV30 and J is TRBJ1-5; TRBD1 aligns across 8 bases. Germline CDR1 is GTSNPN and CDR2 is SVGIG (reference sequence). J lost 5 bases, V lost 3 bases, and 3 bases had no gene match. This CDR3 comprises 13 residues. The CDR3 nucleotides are TGTGCCTGGAGGGGGACAGGAGATCAGCCCCAGCATTTT. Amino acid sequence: CAWRGTGDQPQHF. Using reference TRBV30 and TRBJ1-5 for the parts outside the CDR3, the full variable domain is SQTIHQWPATLVQPVGSPLSLECTVEGTSNPNLYWYRQAAGRGLQLLFYSVGIGQISSEVPQNLSASRPQDRQFILSSKKLLLSDSGFYLCAWRGTGDQPQHFGDGTRLSIL.

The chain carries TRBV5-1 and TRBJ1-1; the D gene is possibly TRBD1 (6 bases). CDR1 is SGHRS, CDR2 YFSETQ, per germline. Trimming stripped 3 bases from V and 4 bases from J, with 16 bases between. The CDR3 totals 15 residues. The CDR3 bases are TGCGCCAGCAGCTCGGGAGGGGGACAAGGCACTGAAGCTTTCTTT. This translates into CASSSGGGQGTEAFF.

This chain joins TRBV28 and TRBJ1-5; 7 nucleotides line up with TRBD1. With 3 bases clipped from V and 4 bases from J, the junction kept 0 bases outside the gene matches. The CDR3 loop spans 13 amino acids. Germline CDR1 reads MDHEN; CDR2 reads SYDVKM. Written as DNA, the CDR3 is TGTGCCAGCAGTTTGGGACAGAATCAGCCCCAGCATTTT. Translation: CASSLGQNQPQHF.

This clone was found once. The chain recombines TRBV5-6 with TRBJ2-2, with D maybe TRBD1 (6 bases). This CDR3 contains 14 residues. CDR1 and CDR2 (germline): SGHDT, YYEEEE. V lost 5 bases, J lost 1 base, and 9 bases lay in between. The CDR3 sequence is CASRRDMNTGELFF. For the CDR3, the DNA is TGTGCCAGCAGAAGGGACATGAACACCGGGGAGCTGTTTTTT.

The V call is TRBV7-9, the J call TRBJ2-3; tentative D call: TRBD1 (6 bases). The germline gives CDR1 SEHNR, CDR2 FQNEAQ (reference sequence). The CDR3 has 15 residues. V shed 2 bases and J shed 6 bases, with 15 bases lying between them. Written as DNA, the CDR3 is TGTGCCAGCAGCTTAAGGGACACCCAGGTGGATACGCAGTATTTT. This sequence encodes CASSLRDTQVDTQYF. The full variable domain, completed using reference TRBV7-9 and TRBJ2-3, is DTGVSQNPRHKITKRGQNVTFRCDPISEHNRLYWYRQTLGQGPEFLTYFQNEAQLEKSRLLSDRFSAERPKGSFSTLEIQRTEQGDSAMYLCASSLRDTQVDTQYFGPGTRLTVL.

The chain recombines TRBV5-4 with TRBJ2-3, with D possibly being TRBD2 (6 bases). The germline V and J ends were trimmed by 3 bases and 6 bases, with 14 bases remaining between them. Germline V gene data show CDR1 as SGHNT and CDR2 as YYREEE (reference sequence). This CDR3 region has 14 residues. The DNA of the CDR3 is TGTGCCAGCAGCTATGGTAGCGGCAGGGATACGCAGTATTTT. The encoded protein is CASSYGSGRDTQYF.

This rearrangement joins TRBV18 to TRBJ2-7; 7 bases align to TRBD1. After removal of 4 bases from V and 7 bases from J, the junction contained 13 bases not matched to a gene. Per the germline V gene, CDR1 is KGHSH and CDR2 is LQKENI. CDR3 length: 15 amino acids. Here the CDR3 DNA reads TGTGCCAGCTCACTAGGACAGGCAGCCTTGCGGGAGCAGTACTTC. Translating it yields CASSLGQAALREQYF.

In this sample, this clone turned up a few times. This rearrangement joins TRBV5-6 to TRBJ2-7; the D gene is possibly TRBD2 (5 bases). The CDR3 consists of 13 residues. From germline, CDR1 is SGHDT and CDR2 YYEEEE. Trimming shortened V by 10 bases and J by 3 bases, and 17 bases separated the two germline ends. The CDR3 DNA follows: TGTGCCTCAAAAGGTGTTGGAGGCTACGAGCAGTACTTC. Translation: CASKGVGGYEQYF.

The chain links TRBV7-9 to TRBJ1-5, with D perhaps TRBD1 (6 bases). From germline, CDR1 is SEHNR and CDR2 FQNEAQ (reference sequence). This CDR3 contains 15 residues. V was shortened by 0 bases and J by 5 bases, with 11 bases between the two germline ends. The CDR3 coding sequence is TGTGCCAGCAGCTTAGCTGAACAGGGTCATCAGCCCCAGCATTTT. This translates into CASSLAEQGHQPQHF.

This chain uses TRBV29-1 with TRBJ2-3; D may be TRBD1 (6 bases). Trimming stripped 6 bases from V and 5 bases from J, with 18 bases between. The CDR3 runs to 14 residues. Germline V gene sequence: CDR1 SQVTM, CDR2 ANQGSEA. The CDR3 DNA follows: TGCAGCGTGCCAGGGGATACGACTTTAGATACGCAGTATTTT. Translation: CSVPGDTTLDTQYF.

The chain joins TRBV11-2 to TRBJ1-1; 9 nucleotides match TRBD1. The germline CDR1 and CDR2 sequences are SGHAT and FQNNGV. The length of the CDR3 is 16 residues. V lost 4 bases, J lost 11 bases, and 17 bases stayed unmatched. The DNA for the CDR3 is TGTGCCAGCAGCTCGAGAACAGGGGGCGTCCCCTATGGCGCTTTCTTT. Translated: CASSSRTGGVPYGAFF.

Here the CDR3 DNA reads TGTGCCAGCAGCTTATCGCGTGGCGGGGAGCTGTTTTTT. Protein sequence: CASSLSRGGELFF. The gene calls are TRBV11-2 and TRBJ2-2; no firm D call. Germline V gene sequence: CDR1 SGHAT, CDR2 FQNNGV. V lost 2 bases to trimming and J lost 7 bases, with 8 bases between them. The CDR3 is 13 amino acids.

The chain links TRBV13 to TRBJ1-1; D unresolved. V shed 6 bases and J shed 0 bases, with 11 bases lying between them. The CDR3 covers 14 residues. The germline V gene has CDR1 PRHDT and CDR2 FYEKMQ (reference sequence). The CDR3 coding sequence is TGTGCCAGCAGACGCCCGGAGATGAACACTGAAGCTTTCTTT. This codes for CASRRPEMNTEAFF.

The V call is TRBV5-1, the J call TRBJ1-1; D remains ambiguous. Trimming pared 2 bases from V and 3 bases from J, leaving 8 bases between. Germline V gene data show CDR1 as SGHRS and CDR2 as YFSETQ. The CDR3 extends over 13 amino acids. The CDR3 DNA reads TGCGCCAGCAGCTTAATACTCCACACTGAAGCTTTCTTT. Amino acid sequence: CASSLILHTEAFF.

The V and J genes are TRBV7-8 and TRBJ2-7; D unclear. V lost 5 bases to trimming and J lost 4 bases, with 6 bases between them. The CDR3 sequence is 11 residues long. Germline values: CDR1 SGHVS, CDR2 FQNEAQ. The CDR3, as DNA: TGTGCCAGCAGCGTCTCTTACGAGCAGTACTTC. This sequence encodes CASSVSYEQYF.

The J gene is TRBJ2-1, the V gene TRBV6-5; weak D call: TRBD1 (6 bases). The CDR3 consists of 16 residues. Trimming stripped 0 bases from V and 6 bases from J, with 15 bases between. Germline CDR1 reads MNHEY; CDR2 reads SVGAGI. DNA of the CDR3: TGTGCCAGCAGTTACTCCGGCAGGGGATGGTTCAATGAGCAGTTCTTC. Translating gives CASSYSGRGWFNEQFF.

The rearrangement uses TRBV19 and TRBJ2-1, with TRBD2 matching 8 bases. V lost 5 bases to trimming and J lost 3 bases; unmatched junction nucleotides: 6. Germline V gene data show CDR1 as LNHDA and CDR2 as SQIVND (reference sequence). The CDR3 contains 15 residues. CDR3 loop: CASSVSGGDYNEQFF. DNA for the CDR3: TGTGCCAGTAGTGTAAGCGGGGGCGACTACAATGAGCAGTTCTTC.

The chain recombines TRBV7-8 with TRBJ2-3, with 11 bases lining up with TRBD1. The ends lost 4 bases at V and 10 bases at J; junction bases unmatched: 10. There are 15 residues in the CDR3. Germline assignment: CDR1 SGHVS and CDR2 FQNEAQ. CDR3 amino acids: CASSWHRDRGIAQYF. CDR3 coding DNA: TGTGCCAGCAGCTGGCACCGGGACAGGGGGATCGCGCAGTATTTT.

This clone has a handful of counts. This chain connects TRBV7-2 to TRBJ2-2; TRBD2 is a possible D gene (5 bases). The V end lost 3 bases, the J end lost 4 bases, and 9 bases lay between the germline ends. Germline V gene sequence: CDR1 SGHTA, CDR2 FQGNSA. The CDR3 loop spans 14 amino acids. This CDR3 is CASSLDWATGELFF. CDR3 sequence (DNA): TGTGCCAGCAGCTTGGACTGGGCCACCGGGGAGCTGTTTTTT.

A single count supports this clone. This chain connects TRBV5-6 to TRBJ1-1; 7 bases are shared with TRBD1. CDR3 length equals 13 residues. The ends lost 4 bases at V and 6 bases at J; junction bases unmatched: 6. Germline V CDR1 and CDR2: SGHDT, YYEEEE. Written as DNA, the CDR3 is TGTGCCAGCAGCCCGACAGGGTTTGCTGAAGCTTTCTTT. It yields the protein CASSPTGFAEAFF.

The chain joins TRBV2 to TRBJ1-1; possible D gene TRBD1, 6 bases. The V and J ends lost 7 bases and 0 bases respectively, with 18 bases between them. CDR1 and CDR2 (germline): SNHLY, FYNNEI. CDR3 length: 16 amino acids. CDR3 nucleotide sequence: TGTGCCAGCACAACCACAGGGTCCACCATGAACACTGAAGCTTTCTTT. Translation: CASTTTGSTMNTEAFF.

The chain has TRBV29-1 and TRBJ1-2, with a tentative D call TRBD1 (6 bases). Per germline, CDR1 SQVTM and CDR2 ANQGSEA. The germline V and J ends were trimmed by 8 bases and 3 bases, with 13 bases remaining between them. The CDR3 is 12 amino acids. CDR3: CSYQDRDYGYTF. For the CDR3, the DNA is TGCAGCTACCAGGACAGAGACTATGGCTACACCTTC.

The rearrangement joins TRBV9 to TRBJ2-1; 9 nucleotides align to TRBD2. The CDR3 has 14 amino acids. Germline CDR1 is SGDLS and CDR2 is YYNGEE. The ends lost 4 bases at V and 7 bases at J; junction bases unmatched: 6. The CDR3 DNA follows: TGTGCCAGCAGCCCTAGCGGGATTGCGAATGAGCAGTTCTTC. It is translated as CASSPSGIANEQFF. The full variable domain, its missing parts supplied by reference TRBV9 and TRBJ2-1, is DSGVTQTPKHLITATGQRVTLRCSPRSGDLSVYWYQQSLDQGLQFLIQYYNGEERAKGNILERFSAQQFPDLHSELNLSSLELGDSALYFCASSPSGIANEQFFGPGTRLTVL.

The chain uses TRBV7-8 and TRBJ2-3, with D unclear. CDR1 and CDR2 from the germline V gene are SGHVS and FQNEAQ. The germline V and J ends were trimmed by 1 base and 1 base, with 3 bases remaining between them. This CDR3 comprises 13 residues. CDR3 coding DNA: TGTGCCAGCAGCTTAGTCGGCACAGATACGCAGTATTTT. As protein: CASSLVGTDTQYF.

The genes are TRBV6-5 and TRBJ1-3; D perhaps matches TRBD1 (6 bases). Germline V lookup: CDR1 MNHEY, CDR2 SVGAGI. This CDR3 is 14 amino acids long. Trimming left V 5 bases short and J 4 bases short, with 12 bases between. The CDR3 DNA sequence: TGTGCCAGCAGTCTCAAGGGGGGGGGAAACACCATATATTTT. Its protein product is CASSLKGGGNTIYF.

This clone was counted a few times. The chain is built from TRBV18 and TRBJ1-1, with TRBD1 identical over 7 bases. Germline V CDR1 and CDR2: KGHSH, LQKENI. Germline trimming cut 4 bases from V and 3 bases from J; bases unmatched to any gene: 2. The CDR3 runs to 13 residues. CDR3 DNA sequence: TGTGCCAGCTCACTACAGGGGTACACTGAAGCTTTCTTT. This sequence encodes CASSLQGYTEAFF. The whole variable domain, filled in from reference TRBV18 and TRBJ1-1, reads NAGVMQNPRHLVRRRGQEARLRCSPMKGHSHVYWYRQLPEEGLKFMVYLQKENIIDESGMPKERFSAEFPKEGPSILRIQQVVRGDSAAYFCASSLQGYTEAFFGQGTRLTVV.